This T cell receptor (beta chain) was captured by sequencing in a study of OX40 agonist ivuxolimab in advanced cancers. Study-wide context: Ivuxolimab was an agonistic, fully human IgG2 monoclonal antibody directed against OX40 (CD134), a costimulatory receptor. Patients were allowed to have had prior anti-PD-1, anti-PD-L1 or anti-CTLA-4 therapy, and approximately 37% of the dose-escalation patients had been treated with checkpoint inhibitors. Intravenous ivuxolimab was administered to patients every 2 weeks at six dose levels: 0.01, 0.1, 0.3, 1.5, 3 and 10 mg/kg. The point of sequencing TCRbeta in the periphery was to test whether ivuxolimab changed TCR sequence diversity and drove clonal T-cell expansion. Partial responses occurred in three dose-escalation patients: two with cutaneous melanoma and one with hepatocellular carcinoma. The dose-escalation cohort was almost 85% male with a mean age of around 62 years, ranging from about 23 to 85. Of the approximately 54 dose-escalation patients, hepatocellular carcinoma was present in around 19, melanoma in some 15, renal cell carcinoma in 9 and head and neck cancer in 9. The paper covers the monotherapy dose-escalation part of the phase I ivuxolimab trial, which included N = 52 patients.

The CDR3 runs 15 amino acids, cysteine and phenylalanine included. Only CDR3 DNA remains: 45 bases, in frame from the first base. V gives up 0 bases and J gives up 2 bases, and the segment between their germline ends measures 11 bases. CDR1 and CDR2 are read off the germline V gene as MNHEY and SVGAGI. For sequencing of the TCRbeta CDR3 region, genomic DNA was extracted from the sorted cells. The immunoSEQ Assay was used to sequence the TCRbeta CDR3 regions. The table was pulled from immuneACCESS by TCRdb, which kept in-frame rearrangements only. Such tables lose some clones; where checked, under half of the loss comes from unresolved V genes, and the rest has no known cause. For this sample the table gives fewer than 100,000 clones, of which about four fifths were detected only once. The ten largest clones take up approximately 0.8% of the sample. Overall study results and their limits: On average, CD8+ T cells showed more expanded clones than CD4+ T cells after ivuxolimab. The antigen specificity of the peripheral T cells that underwent clonal expansion was not determined. In the 0.1-3.0 mg/kg groups, partial responders were among the patients with the lowest normalized peripheral clonal expansion, particularly in CD8+ T cells. Low levels of normalized T-cell clonal expansion were also seen in some patients who did not respond. At doses of 0.1 to 3.0 mg/kg, clonal expansion of both CD4+ and CD8+ blood T cells was observed from baseline to week 6.

The trial excluded patients who had a history of autoimmune disease or were on systemic immunosuppression. Peripheral blood for TCR sequencing was drawn from every dose cohort at baseline, at cycle 4 day 1 and at cycle 7 day 1. Samples were obtained from an open-label, multicenter, first-in-human phase I dose-escalation trial of ivuxolimab. The trial enrolled adults with locally advanced or metastatic head and neck squamous cell, hepatocellular, melanoma or renal cell carcinoma. Before TCR sequencing, CD4+ T cells and CD8+ T cells from peripheral blood were sorted into separate populations. On this clone: Its antigen has not been determined. Per-base qualities were not stored, and no clone one base away is much larger.

The chain joins TRBV6-5 to TRBJ2-7; the D gene assignment is perhaps TRBD1 or TRBD2, with each matching 5 bases. The TCR sequence derives from an adult with an advanced solid tumor such as melanoma, head and neck, liver or kidney cancer. The starting material was CD4+ or CD8+ T cells sorted from blood, obtained in a trial of the OX40 agonist ivuxolimab. Here is the DNA: TGTGCCAGCAGTTACTCGAGCCTGGGACCCTACGAGCAGTACTTC. It is translated as CASSYSSLGPYEQYF.